The TCR beta chain under discussion was sequenced for a study of stem cell transplantation in POMP-related autoinflammatory disease (dated by TCRdb to about 2021). About the full investigation: It was hypothesized that MHC class I-dependent CD8+ T-cell differentiation and positive selection are impaired by defective thymoproteasomes, resulting in skewing of the TRB repertoire. Prior to transplant, the patients had skewing toward CD4+ naive T cells, low CD8+ T-cell proportions, and reduced T-cell cytokine secretion. The effect of POMP deficiency on T-cell receptor beta repertoire diversity and CDR3 characteristics was assessed using high-throughput TRB sequencing. The full study reports these points: A trend toward lower TRB diversity and higher clonality was observed in PRAID patients across all analyzed T-cell subsets. A restricted number of unique TRB V-J gene pairings was observed in PRAID patients. In PRAID patients, the trend toward increased clonality and lower diversity reached statistical significance only for regulatory T cells.

This specimen's time point label, interpreted: before hematopoietic stem cell transplant. PRAID was marked by prominent immunodeficiency together with autoinflammation. Prior to TRB sequencing, T-cell subsets (conventional T cells, CD8+ T cells, regulatory T cells, T follicular helper cells) were sorted. Regarding this clone: This receptor's antigen is unknown. No quality values exist for individual bases; no much larger clone is one base distant.

V lost 0 bases and J lost 0 bases, and the count of bases not matched to a germline gene is 10. The CDR3 runs 17 residues from the cysteine to the phenylalanine. The read is trimmed to its CDR3 DNA, 51 bases read in frame from base 1. The germline V gene supplies CDR1 SQVTM and CDR2 ANQGSEA. Receptor amplification or capture employed the immunoSEQ multiplex PCR assay. The original pipeline was this. Shannon entropy, which accounts for clonal size distribution, was used to quantify repertoire diversity. Clonotype distribution inequality was measured with the Gini-Simpson index (Simpson_1-D). Not all clones reach the TCRdb copy of this immuneACCESS table, which keeps in-frame sequences only. Checked studies attribute under half of the gap to unresolved V genes and leave the rest unexplained. For V, J and clone size, that table is used; D and trimming come from the DNA. The sample table lists some 8,300 clones, just over 90% of them with a count of one. The top ten clonotypes cover approximately 3% of the sample.

This TCR derives from a human donor with POMP-related autoinflammation and immune dysregulation (PRAID). The sequencing here drew on CD8+ T cells from PBMCs, taken before stem cell transplantation. The rearrangement combines TRBV29-1 with TRBJ1-1, and 7 junction bases match TRBD1. The DNA reads TGCAGCGTTGAAGATATCTCGGGACAGCCTCTGAACACTGAAGCTTTCTTT. It is translated as CSVEDISGQPLNTEAFF.